Listed below are T cell receptor beta chains from one sample, sequenced in a study of cytomegalovirus exposure and HLA in healthy donors. The table came from immunoSEQ multiplex PCR; TCRdb's copy has only in-frame clones and leaves some out. The sample consists of about 200,000 clones, under 80% of them appearing once. Sequencing was done on a sample of PBMCs. These TCRs come from a girl aged 2 to 9 in good health and CMV-seronegative. CDR3s include the opening cysteine and the closing phenylalanine or tryptophan. The order of the fields is V gene, D gene, CDR3 length, J gene, CDR3 protein, CDR3 DNA. D genes are given only for firm matches.

>TRBV7-9|NA|14|TRBJ2-3
CASSSTPLTDTQYF
TGTGCCAGCAGCTCAACACCGCTCACAGATACGCAGTATTTT
>TRBV10-3|TRBD1|14|TRBJ2-7
CAISETGQGGEQYF
TGTGCCATCAGTGAAACCGGACAGGGGGGCGAGCAGTACTTC
>TRBV27|TRBD1|16|TRBJ1-6
CASSLTGVSYNSPLHF
TGTGCCAGCAGTTTAACAGGGGTATCCTATAATTCACCCCTCCACTTT
>TRBV15|NA|15|TRBJ2-2
CATSTRQEFTGELFF
TGTGCCACCAGCACTAGACAGGAGTTCACCGGGGAGCTGTTTTTT
>TRBV20-1|NA|10|TRBJ1-1
CSASLFEAFF
TGCAGTGCTAGCTTGTTCGAAGCTTTCTTT
>TRBV18|NA|15|TRBJ1-5
CASSPQAGDNQPQHF
TGTGCCAGCTCACCACAGGCGGGGGACAATCAGCCCCAGCATTTT
>TRBV7-9|TRBD1|17|TRBJ1-5
CASSTTGGPYSNQPQHF
TGTGCCAGCAGCACCACAGGGGGCCCATATAGCAATCAGCCCCAGCATTTT
>TRBV6-5|TRBD1|13|TRBJ2-5
CASRTGLGGPQYF
TGTGCCAGCAGGACAGGGCTAGGGGGTCCCCAGTACTTC
>TRBV10-3|NA|14|TRBJ1-3
CAIRQGFAGNTIYF
TGTGCCATCAGACAGGGTTTCGCTGGAAACACCATATATTTT
>TRBV2|NA|9|TRBJ2-1
CATPPRGFF
TGTGCCACCCCTCCCCGCGGGTTCTTC